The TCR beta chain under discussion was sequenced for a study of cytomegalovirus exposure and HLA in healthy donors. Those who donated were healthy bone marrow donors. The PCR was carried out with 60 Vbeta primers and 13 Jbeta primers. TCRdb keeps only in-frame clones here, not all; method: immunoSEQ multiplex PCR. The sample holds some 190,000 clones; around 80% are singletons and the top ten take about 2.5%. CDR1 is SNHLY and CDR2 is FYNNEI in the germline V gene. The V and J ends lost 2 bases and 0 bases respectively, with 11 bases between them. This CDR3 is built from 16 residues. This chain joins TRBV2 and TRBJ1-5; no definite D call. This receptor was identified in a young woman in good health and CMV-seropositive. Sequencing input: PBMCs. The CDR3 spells CASSERGIYSNQPQHF. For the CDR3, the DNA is TGTGCCAGCAGTGAAAGAGGGATCTATAGCAATCAGCCCCAGCATTTT.